The source of this TCR beta chain is a study of T cell responses to AZD1222 COVID-19 vaccine. The CDR3 sequence is 13 residues long. Deletions cut 11 bases from V and 5 bases from J, with 18 bases between. Per the germline V gene, CDR1 is MNHEY and CDR2 is SVGAGI. In regard to this clone: Antigen: not known.

Notes on the study in general: An increase in Spike-specific TCR breadth and depth was observed after two AZD1222 doses. Samples come after the peak T cell response, not at day 14. Spike-spanning, vaccine-associated CD4 TCRs were dominant at 160-218 and 743-854. Seropositive status at baseline applied to only five to seven AZD1222 recipients.

TCRdb's table, derived via immunoSEQ multiplex PCR, lists solely in-frame clones and lacks some. In the table there are approximately 100,000 clones, 90% of which are singletons. The sample was peripheral blood, taken on day 0 of AZD1222 vaccination. This clonotype was obtained from an adult in good health. This chain joins TRBV6-5 and TRBJ1-2; D is unclear. The CDR3 DNA is TGTGCCCTCCGCCCAGTTCTCTTATATGGCTACACCTTC. Protein sequence: CALRPVLLYGYTF.